This TCR beta chain was documented in a study of spatial heterogeneity in lung cancer. Study-level findings and limits: Blood showed ubiquitous tumor TCRs more often at resection than at routine follow-up.

The time point: sample taken at primary tumor resection. The CDR3 extends over 15 amino acids. V trimming: 6 bases; J trimming: 6 bases; junction bases outside the gene matches: 11. Germline V CDR1 and CDR2: DFQATT, SNEGSKA (reference sequence). TCRdb redid the calling of the 5' RACE reads with MiXCR, one entry per CDR3 protein. The table records tens of thousands of distinct CDR3 sequences, 9.5% to 15% of them present only once. As for this clonotype: The antigen is undetermined.

Sequencing used PBMCs, obtained at surgery. This sequence was found in a male donor with early-stage non-small cell lung cancer. The chain links TRBV20-1 to TRBJ2-3; 11 positions agree with TRBD2. For the CDR3, the DNA is TGCAGTGCACGAGCTAGCGGGGGGCCCGTGGATACGCAGTATTTT. Protein: CSARASGGPVDTQYF.